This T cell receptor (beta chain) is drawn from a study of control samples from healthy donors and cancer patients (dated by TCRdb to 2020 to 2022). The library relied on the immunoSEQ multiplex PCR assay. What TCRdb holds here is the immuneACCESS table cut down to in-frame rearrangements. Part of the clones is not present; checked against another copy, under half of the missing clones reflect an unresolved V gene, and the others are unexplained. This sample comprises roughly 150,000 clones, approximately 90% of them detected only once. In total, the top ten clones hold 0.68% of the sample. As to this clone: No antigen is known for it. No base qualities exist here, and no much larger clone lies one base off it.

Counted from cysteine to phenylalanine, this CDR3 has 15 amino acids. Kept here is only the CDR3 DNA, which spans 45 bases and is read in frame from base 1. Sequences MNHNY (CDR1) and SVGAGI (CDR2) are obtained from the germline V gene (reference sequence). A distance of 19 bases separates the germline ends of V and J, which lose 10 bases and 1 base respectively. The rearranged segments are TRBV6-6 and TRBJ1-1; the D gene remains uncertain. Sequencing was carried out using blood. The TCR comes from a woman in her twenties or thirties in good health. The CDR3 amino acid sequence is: CATRAIVETNTEAFF. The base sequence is TGTGCCACCCGCGCGATAGTCGAGACGAACACTGAAGCTTTCTTT.